This T cell receptor (beta chain) was captured in a study of blood T cell repertoires in COVID-19 (TCRdb year 2020). A note on the overall study: Samples covering the acute and convalescent phases of COVID-19 were provided by collaborators in the United States, Italy and Spain. Deeply sampled blood TCRbeta repertoires from subjects exposed to, actively infected with, or recovered from COVID-19 were included in the dataset. The sample metadata nearly always contained a de-identified subject ID, COVID-19 status, age in years and sex. A freely available public database, intended as a resource for researchers studying the immune response to SARS-CoV-2, is where the repertoires were released. The prospective study material was composed of cDNA or gDNA derived from T cells, B-cell-depleted T cells, or PBMCs. Where HLA class I and class II types were available, the types were taken from metadata supplied by the sample provider, not from assay-based typing. Samples came from the ongoing ImmuneRACE study (first 160 participants) plus 1,254 subjects from 6 global collaborators. Broader findings and caveats from the paper: The amount of clinical and demographic metadata varied by source and participant and was provided uncurated.

One collaborating source in Seattle enrolled patients while the patients were actively infected and followed the patients over time throughout the course of disease. Whole blood was collected in K2EDTA tubes by collaborating institutions according to the institutions' own protocols. Collaborator samples were shipped for TCRbeta analysis as frozen whole blood, isolated PBMCs, or DNA extracted from either sample type. The immunoSEQ Assay, a bias-controlled multiplex PCR, was used to amplify TCRbeta CDR3 regions from genomic DNA. For the original study's pipeline: Nucleated cell counts per sample were estimated from amplification of reference gene primers within the assay. To quantify the absolute abundance of each unique TCRbeta CDR3 rearrangement, sequence reads were collapsed and filtered. For each sample, productive Simpson clonality was calculated as the square root of Simpson's diversity index over productive rearrangements. The source is immuneACCESS, and TCRdb retained only in-frame sequences with V and J called. Part of the clones is not carried over; for the studies checked, unresolved V genes explain less than half of this, and the remainder is unexplained. V and J calls and clone size come straight from that table; D and trimming were deduced from the DNA. Present in this sample are some 200,000 clones, 82% of which were seen just once. Of the sample, 5.2% is held by the ten largest clones.

The germline V gene encodes CDR1 LNHDA and CDR2 SQIVND (reference sequence). From the cysteine through the phenylalanine, the CDR3 covers 13 amino acids. CDR3 DNA is the only sequence kept; it has 39 bases, read in frame from the first base. V gives up 5 bases and J gives up 10 bases, and the segment between their germline ends measures 12 bases. Turning to this clone: This receptor's antigen is unknown. Per-base qualities were not stored, and no clone one base away is much larger.

This clonotype was sampled from a woman in her seventies with COVID-19, enrolled during active disease. The chain was built from TRBV19 and TRBJ1-6, and the D gene may be TRBD1, 5 bases matching. The sequenced sample was peripheral blood. The DNA sequence follows: TGTGCCAGTAGTGCCAGGGTCCCCTCACCCCTCCACTTT. This gives the protein CASSARVPSPLHF.